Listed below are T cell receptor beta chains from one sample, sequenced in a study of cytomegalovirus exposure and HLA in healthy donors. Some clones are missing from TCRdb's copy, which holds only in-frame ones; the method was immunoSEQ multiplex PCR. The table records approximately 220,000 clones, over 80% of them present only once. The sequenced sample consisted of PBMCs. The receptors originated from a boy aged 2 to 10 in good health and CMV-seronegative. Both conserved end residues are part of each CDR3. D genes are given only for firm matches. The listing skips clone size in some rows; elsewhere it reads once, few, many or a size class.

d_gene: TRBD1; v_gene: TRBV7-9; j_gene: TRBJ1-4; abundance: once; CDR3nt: TGTGCCAGCAGCTGGACAGGGGTTGGGATTGAAAAACTGTTTTTT; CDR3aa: CASSWTGVGIEKLFF
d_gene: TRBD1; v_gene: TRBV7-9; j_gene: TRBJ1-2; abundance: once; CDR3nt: TGTGCCAGCAGCGTAACGGGACAGAAAGCCCAAAACTATGGCTACACCTTC; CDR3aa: CASSVTGQKAQNYGYTF
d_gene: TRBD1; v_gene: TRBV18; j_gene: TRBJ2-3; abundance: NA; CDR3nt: TGTGCCAGCTCACTCGGGACAGGGGGCGCGACAGATACGCAGTATTTT; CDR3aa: CASSLGTGGATDTQYF
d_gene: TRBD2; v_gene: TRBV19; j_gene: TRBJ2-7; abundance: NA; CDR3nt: TGTGCCAGTAGTATTAAGGGACTAGCGAACGAGCAGTACTTC; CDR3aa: CASSIKGLANEQYF
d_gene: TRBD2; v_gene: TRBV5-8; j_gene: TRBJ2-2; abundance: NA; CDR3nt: TGTGCCAGCAGCTTCTGGCTAGCGGGAGGGCAACTGAACACCGGGGAGCTGTTTTTT; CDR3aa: CASSFWLAGGQLNTGELFF
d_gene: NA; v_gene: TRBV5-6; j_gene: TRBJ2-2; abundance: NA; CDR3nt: TGTGCCAGCAGCTTCCCAGCCGGGGAGCTGTTTTTT; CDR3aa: CASSFPAGELFF
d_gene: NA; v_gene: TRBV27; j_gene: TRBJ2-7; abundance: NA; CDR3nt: TGTGCCAGCAGCCCGAGCAAGCCCGACGACTGGTACTTC; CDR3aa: CASSPSKPDDWYF
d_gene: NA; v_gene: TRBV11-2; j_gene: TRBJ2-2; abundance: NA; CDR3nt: TGTGCCAGCAGCTTCAATTCCGGGGAGCTGTTTTTT; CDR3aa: CASSFNSGELFF
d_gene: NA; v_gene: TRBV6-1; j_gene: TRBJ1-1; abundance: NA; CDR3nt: TGTGCCAGCACCACAGGAAACTCAGCTTTCTTT; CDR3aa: CASTTGNSAFF
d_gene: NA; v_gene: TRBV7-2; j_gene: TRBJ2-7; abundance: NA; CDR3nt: TGTGCCAGCAGCTTTAGCGGCTACGAGCAGTACTTC; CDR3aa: CASSFSGYEQYF
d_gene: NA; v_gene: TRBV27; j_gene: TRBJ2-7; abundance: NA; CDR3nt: TGTGCCTGCGGCCTCAACCCATACGAGCAGTACTTC; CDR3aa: CACGLNPYEQYF
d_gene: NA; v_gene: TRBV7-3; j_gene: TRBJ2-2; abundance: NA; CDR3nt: TGTGCCAGCAGCTTAAGAGGGGACTTCACCGGGGAGCTGTTTTTT; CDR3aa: CASSLRGDFTGELFF
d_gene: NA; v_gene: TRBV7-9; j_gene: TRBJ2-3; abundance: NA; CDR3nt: TGTGCCAGCGCCTTTAGAGGAGGAGGGCGCACAGATACGCAGTATTTT; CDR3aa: CASAFRGGGRTDTQYF
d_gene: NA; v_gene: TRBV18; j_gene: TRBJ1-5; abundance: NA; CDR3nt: TGTGCCAGCTCACTGGGGGCAGGAAATCAGCCCCAGCATTTT; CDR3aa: CASSLGAGNQPQHF
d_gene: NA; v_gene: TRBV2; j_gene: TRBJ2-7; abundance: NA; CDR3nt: TGTGCCAGCAGGGCGGGACTTGGTAGCGAGCAGTACTTC; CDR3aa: CASRAGLGSEQYF
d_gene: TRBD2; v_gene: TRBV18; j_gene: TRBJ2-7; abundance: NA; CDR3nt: TGTGCCAGCTCACCACCCCTAGCGGGAGGCCACCTCTCCTACGAGCAGTACTTC; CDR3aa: CASSPPLAGGHLSYEQYF
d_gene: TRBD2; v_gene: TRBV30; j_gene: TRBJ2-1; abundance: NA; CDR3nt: TGTGCCTGGACCGCGGGGGGTGAGCAGTTCTTC; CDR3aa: CAWTAGGEQFF
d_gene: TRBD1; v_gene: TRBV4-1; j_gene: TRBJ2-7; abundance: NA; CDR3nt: TGCGCCAGCAGCCAAGTCAGCAGGGGGCCCTACGAGCAGTACTTC; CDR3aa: CASSQVSRGPYEQYF
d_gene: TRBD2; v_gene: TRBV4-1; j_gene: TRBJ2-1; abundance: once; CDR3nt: TGCGCCAGCAGCCGGGGGGTGGCTAGCGGGAGGAACAATGAGCAGTTCTTC; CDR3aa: CASSRGVASGRNNEQFF
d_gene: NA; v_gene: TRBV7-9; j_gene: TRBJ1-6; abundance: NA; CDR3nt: TGTGCCAGCATAGGTACAGTTAATTCACCCCTCCACTTT; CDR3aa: CASIGTVNSPLHF
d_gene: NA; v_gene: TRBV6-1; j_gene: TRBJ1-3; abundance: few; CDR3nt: TGTGCCAGCAGTGAAGGGAGCACCATATATTTT; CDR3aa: CASSEGSTIYF
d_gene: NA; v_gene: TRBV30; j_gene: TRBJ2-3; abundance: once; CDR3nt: TGTGCCTGGGGAGAGCAGACTAGCACAGATACGCAGTATTTT; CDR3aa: CAWGEQTSTDTQYF
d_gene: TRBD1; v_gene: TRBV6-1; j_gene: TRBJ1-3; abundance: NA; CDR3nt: TGTGCCAGCAGTGGACAGGGATCTGGAAACACCATATATTTT; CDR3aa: CASSGQGSGNTIYF
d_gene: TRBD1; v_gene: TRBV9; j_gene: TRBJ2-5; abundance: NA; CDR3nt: TGTGCCAGCAGCGTAGGGGACAGGTTACAAGAGACCCAGTACTTC; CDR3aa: CASSVGDRLQETQYF
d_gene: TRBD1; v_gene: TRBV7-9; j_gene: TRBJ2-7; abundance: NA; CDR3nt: TGTGCCAGCAGCGCACCGGGACAGGGTTCCGAGCAGTACTTC; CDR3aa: CASSAPGQGSEQYF
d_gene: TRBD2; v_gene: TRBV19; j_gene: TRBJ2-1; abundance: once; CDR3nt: TGTGCCAGTAGCCCCGCTAGCGGGAGTTACTACAATGAGCAGTTCTTC; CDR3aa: CASSPASGSYYNEQFF
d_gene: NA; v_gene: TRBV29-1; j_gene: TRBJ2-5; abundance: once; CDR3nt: TGCAGCGTTGAAGGTCGCAGGGGATTCCAAGAGACCCAGTACTTC; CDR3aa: CSVEGRRGFQETQYF
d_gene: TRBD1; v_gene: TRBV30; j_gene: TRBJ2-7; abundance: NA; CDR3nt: TGTGCCTGGAGCGGAGACAGGGGGTTCGAGCAGTACTTC; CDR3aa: CAWSGDRGFEQYF
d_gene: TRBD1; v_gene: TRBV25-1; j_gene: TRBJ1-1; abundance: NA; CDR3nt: TGTGCCAGCAGCGCCGACAGGGGCGGCACTGAAGCTTTCTTT; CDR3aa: CASSADRGGTEAFF
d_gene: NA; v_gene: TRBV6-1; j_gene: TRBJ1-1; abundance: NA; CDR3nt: TGTGCCAGCAGAATCGGGGGTACGGACACTGAAGCTTTCTTT; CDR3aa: CASRIGGTDTEAFF
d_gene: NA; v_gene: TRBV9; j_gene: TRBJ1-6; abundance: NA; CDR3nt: TGTGCCAGCAGCGTAGGGGCAATCTCACCCCTCCACTTT; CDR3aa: CASSVGAISPLHF
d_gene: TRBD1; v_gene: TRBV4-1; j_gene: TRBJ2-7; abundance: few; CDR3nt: TGCGCCAGCAGCCAAGGCACAGGGGGGTCCTACGAGCAGTACTTC; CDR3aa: CASSQGTGGSYEQYF
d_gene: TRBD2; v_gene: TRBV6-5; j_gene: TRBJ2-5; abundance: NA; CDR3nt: TGTGCCAGCAGTTCCCACCTCGGTAGCGGGCAAGAGACCCAGTACTTC; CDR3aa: CASSSHLGSGQETQYF
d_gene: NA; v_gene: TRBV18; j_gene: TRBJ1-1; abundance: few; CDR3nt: TGTGCCAGCTCATCAACAGGGAACACTGAAGCTTTCTTT; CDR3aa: CASSSTGNTEAFF
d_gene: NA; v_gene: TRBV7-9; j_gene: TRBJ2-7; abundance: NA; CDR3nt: TGTGCCAGCAGCGTGGACAGACCGCCCTACGAGCAGTACTTC; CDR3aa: CASSVDRPPYEQYF
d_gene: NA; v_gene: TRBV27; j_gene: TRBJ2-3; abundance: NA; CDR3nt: TGTGCCAGCATAGACATCCTCACAGATACGCAGTATTTT; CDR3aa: CASIDILTDTQYF
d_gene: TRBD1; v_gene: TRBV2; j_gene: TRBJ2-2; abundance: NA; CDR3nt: TGTGCCAGCACCGACAGGGGAACCGGGGAGCTGTTTTTT; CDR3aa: CASTDRGTGELFF
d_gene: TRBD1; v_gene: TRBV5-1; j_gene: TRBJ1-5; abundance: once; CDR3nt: TGCGCCAGCAGCATGACAGGGGGAAATCAGCCCCAGCATTTT; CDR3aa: CASSMTGGNQPQHF
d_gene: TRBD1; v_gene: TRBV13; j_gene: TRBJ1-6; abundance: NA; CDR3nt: TGTGCCAGCAGCTTACGGACAGGGGTAAATTCACCCCTCCACTTT; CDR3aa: CASSLRTGVNSPLHF
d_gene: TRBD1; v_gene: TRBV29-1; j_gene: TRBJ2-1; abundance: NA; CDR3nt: TGCAGCGCCGACACAGGGGTCTCCTACAATGAGCAGTTCTTC; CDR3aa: CSADTGVSYNEQFF
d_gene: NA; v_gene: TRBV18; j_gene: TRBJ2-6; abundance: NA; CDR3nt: TGTGCCAGCTCACAAGTCGAGGCCGGTACCGGGGCCAACGTCCTGACTTTC; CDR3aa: CASSQVEAGTGANVLTF
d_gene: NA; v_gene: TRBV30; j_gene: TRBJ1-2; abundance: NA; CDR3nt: TGTGCCTGGAGTGAGCAGGGGATATATGGCTACACCTTC; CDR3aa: CAWSEQGIYGYTF
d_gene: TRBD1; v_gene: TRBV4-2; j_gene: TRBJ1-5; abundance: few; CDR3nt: TGTGCCAGCAGCCAAGATTGGGACAGGTCCTATCAGCCCCAGCATTTT; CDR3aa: CASSQDWDRSYQPQHF
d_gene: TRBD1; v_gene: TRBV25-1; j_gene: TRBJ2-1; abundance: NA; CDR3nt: TGTGCCAGCAGTGAATTCCGGGACAGGGATGAGCAGCTCTTC; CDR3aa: CASSEFRDRDEQLF
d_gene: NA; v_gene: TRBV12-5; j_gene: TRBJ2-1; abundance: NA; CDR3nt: TGTGCTAGTGGTTTAGGGTCAGGGTGGCCCTTGAATGAGCAGTTCTTC; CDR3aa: CASGLGSGWPLNEQFF
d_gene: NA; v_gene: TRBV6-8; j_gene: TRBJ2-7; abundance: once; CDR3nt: TGTGCCAGCAGTTACTCTCTACTTTCCCCAGCGTTC; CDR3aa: CASSYSLLSPAF
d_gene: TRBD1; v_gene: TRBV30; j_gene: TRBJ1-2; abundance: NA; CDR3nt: TGTGCCGGACAGGGGGCGCGCGGCTACACCTTC; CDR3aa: CAGQGARGYTF
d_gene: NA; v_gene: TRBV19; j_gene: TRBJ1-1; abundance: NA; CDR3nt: TGTGCCAGTAGTATGGGAGGGGAGCCGACTGAAGCTTTCTTT; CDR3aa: CASSMGGEPTEAFF
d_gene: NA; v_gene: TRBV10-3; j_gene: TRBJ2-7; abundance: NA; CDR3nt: TGTGCCATCCACCCCCGCGCATCCTACGAGCAGTACTTC; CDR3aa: CAIHPRASYEQYF
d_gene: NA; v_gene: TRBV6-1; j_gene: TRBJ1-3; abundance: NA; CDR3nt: TGTGCCAGCAGTGAGTCTGCCGGTCCCTCTGGAAACACCATATATTTT; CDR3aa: CASSESAGPSGNTIYF
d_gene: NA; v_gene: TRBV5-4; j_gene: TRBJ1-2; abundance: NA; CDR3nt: TGTGCCAGCAGCTTGGAGGGGGTCTATGGCTACACCTTC; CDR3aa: CASSLEGVYGYTF
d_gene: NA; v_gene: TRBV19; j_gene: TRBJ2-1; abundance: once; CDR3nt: TGTGCCAGTAGTATAGCCCATTGGGGGGAGTACAATGAGCAGTTCTTC; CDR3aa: CASSIAHWGEYNEQFF
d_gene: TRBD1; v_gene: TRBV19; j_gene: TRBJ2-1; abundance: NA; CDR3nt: TGTGCCAGTACCTTGTCGGGGACAGGGGGTCCCCTCGGGTACAATGAGCAGTTCTTC; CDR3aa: CASTLSGTGGPLGYNEQFF
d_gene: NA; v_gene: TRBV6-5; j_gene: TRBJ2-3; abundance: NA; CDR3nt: TGTGCCAGCAGTCCCGTATTAGCGTATTCAGATACGCAGTATTTT; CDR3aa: CASSPVLAYSDTQYF
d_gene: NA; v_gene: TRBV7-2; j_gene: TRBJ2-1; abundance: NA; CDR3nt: TGTGCCAGCAGCAAAACAGAATTCAGTGAGCAGTTCTTC; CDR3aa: CASSKTEFSEQFF
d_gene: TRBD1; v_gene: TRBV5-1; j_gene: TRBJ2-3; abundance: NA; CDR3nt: TGCGCCAGCAGCCCCCCGGGACAGGGGACAGATACGCAGTATTTT; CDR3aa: CASSPPGQGTDTQYF
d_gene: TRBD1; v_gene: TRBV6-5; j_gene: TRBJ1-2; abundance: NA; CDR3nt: TGTGCCAGCAGTTATGGGCAGGGGGGATATGGCTACACCTTC; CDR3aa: CASSYGQGGYGYTF
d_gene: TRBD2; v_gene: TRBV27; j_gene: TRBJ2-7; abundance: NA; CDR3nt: TGTGCCAGCACGACTAGCGGTTCCTACGAGCAGTACTTC; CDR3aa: CASTTSGSYEQYF
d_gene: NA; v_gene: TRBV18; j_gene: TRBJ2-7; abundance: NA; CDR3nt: TGTGCCAGCTCACCCGTTATGAGGCCCGCGCCCTACGAGCAGTACTTC; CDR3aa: CASSPVMRPAPYEQYF
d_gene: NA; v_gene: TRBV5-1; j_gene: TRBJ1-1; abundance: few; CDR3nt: TGCGCCAGCAGCTTGGGCAGGAACACTGAAGCTTTCTTT; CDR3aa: CASSLGRNTEAFF